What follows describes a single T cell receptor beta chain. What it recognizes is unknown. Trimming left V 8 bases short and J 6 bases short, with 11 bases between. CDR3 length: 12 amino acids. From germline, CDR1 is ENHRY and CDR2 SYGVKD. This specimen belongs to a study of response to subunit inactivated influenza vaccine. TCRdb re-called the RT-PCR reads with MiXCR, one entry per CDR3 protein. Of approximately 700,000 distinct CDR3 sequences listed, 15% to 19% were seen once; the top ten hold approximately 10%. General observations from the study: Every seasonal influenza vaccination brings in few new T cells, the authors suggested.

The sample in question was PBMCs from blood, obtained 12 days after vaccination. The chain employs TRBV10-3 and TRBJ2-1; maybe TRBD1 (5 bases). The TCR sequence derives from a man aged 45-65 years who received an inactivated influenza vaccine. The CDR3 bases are TGTGCCATCTCTCCAGGGCCCAATGAGCAGTTCTTC. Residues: CAISPGPNEQFF.